This T cell receptor beta chain was observed in a study of blood T cells in healthy people across ages. This clonotype was seen a single time. As yet, its antigen is unknown. Isolation of PBMCs gave at least 7 million cells per sample. A second roughly 7 to 11 cycle PCR used barcoded and J-beta primers. TCRdb reprocessed the 5' RACE reads via MiXCR and lists one record per CDR3 protein. This table has 1.5 million to 2 million distinct CDR3 sequences, roughly 27% appearing once. Overall study results and limits: The long-lived group displayed more naive CD4+ cells, plus higher diversity, than the aged donors did. Across the age range, TCR beta diversity per million T cells fell in a roughly linear way. Estimated diversity across one million T cells was deemed an underestimate.

The sequence was collected from a woman in her twenties or thirties in good health. Sequenced material: blood.

The CDR3 DNA is TGTGCCAGCTCACCACCGATAAGGGGGCAAGATGGGGCCAACGTCCTGACTTTC. Its translation is CASSPPIRGQDGANVLTF. The chain combines TRBV18 with TRBJ2-6, with 7 bases that match TRBD1. V dropped 0 bases and J dropped 3; count of bases not matched to a gene: 8. This CDR3 contains 18 residues. The V gene's germline CDR1 is KGHSH and CDR2 LQKENI.